This TCR beta chain was captured by sequencing in a study of HIV-infected patients and healthy controls. Study-wide results and limits: HIV-infected patients shared fewer CDR3 sequences between individuals than healthy controls. Comparisons were complicated because patients and controls had unequal numbers of distinct sequences. Healthy control repertoires had roughly threefold more distinct CDR3s than untreated HIV+ repertoires, and higher Shannon diversity.

This clonotype was seen ten or more times. Its specificity is not known. Looked up from germline, CDR1 is SNHLY and CDR2 is FYNNEI. The CDR3 runs to 16 residues. The ends were cut back, 2 bases at V and 6 bases at J, with 18 bases in the middle. The repertoire came from unfractionated whole blood and reflected all unsorted peripheral T cells. Alpha and beta constant-region primers primed reverse transcription of 500 to 550 ng RNA. Separate chain-specific third strand synthesis with multiplexing indices produced the alpha and beta libraries. TCRdb used MiXCR to reprocess the 5' RACE reads, holding one entry per CDR3 protein. Here the sample spans some 20,000 distinct CDR3 sequences, roughly 9.5% being singletons.

The origin of this receptor is an adult in good health. What was sequenced was blood. The J gene is TRBJ2-3, the V gene TRBV2; TRBD2 might be the D (5 bases). CDR3 residues: CASSETPGSSMDTQYF. CDR3 sequence (DNA): TGTGCCAGCAGTGAAACTCCGGGGAGTAGTATGGATACGCAGTATTTT.